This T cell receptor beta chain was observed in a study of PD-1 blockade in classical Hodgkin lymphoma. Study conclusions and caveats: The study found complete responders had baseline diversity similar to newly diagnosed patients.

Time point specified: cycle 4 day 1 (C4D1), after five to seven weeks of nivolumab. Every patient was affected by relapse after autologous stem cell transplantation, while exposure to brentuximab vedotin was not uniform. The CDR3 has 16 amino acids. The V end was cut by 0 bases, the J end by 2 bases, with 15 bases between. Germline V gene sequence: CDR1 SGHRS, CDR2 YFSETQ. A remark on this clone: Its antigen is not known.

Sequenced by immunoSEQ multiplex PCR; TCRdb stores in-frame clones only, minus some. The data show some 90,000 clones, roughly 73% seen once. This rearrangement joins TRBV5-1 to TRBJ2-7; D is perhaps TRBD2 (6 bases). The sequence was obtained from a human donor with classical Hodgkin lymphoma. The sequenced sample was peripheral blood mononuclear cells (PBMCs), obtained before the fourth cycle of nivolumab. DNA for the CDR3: TGCGCCAGCAGCTTGGGGTGGCTAGCGCGTACCTACGAGCAGTACTTC. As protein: CASSLGWLARTYEQYF. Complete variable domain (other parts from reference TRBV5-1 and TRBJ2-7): KAGVTQTPRYLIKTRGQQVTLSCSPISGHRSVSWYQQTPGQGLQFLFEYFSETQRNKGNFPGRFSGRQFSNSRSEMNVSTLELGDSALYLCASSLGWLARTYEQYFGPGTRLTVT.